A single sample gave rise to the 23 T cell receptor beta chains below, sequenced in a study of blood T cell repertoires in COVID-19. Libraries were prepared by immunoSEQ multiplex PCR; TCRdb keeps only in-frame clonotypes and omits some of them. Among about 470,000 clones listed, 87% were seen once. Material for sequencing was PBMCs or T cells enriched from blood (not recorded which). The receptors shown here come from a woman aged 18-35 years who had recovered from COVID-19.

About this clone itself: In the same sample, other DNA sequences code for this CDR3. This sequence joins TRBV2 and TRBJ1-6, with 10 nucleotides matching TRBD1. The V gene end was trimmed by 6 bases and the J gene end by 6 bases; junction bases not matched to a gene: 2. The germline V gene encodes CDR1 SNHLY and CDR2 FYNNEI. The CDR3 covers 14 residues. The CDR3 spells CASSWTGGNSPLHF. The CDR3 bases are TGTGCCAGCAGCTGGACAGGGGGTAATTCACCCCTCCACTTT.

The chain couples TRBV5-6 to TRBJ2-1, with D possibly being TRBD2 (6 bases). Germline V gene data show CDR1 as SGHDT and CDR2 as YYEEEE. V dropped 3 bases and J dropped 14 bases, with 18 bases sitting between them. This CDR3 is built from 13 residues. CDR3 nucleotide sequence: TGTGCCAGCAGCTCCAGCCTAGCGAAGGTGGAGTTCTTC. It specifies CASSSSLAKVEFF.

The rearrangement uses TRBV21-1 and TRBJ2-5; the tabulated D call, TRBD2, remains unverified against the DNA. TRBV21-1 counts as a pseudogene. This CDR3 is 13 amino acids long. CDR3 residues: CASSEERTRAQYF. The DNA for the CDR3 is TGTGCCAGCAGCGAGGAAAGGACGAGGGCCCAGTACTTC.

The V call is TRBV30, the J call TRBJ2-5; D possibly corresponds to TRBD2 (5 bases). Between the trimmed V and J ends, which lost 3 bases and 5 bases, there was a span of 13 bases. The CDR3 runs to 13 residues. Germline lookup yields CDR1 GTSNPN and CDR2 SVGIG (reference sequence). CDR3 nucleotide sequence: TGTGCCTGGAGGGACCGACGAGGGGAGACCCAGTACTTC. This encodes CAWRDRRGETQYF.

The chain combines TRBV28 with TRBJ1-1; D is undetermined. Trimming stripped 6 bases from V and 6 bases from J, with 8 bases between. This CDR3 has 11 residues. Germline V gene data show CDR1 as MDHEN and CDR2 as SYDVKM. DNA of the CDR3: TGTGCCAGCAGACTGGGCGCTGAAGCTTTCTTT. Protein: CASRLGAEAFF.

V is TRBV7-9 and J is TRBJ1-2; no definite D call. The V end lost 5 bases, the J end lost 8 bases, and 12 bases lay between the germline ends. The CDR3 runs 12 residues. Germline V gene data show CDR1 as SEHNR and CDR2 as FQNEAQ (reference sequence). Here the CDR3 reads CASSLDRGGYTF. The CDR3 DNA reads as TGTGCCAGCAGCCTCGACCGAGGAGGCTACACCTTC. Using reference TRBV7-9 and TRBJ1-2 for the parts outside the CDR3, the full variable domain is DTGVSQNPRHKITKRGQNVTFRCDPISEHNRLYWYRQTLGQGPEFLTYFQNEAQLEKSRLLSDRFSAERPKGSFSTLEIQRTEQGDSAMYLCASSLDRGGYTFGSGTRLTVV.

This clone was counted only a few times. The chain carries TRBV19 and TRBJ1-2, with 9 bases lining up with TRBD1. The germline gives CDR1 LNHDA, CDR2 SQIVND (reference sequence). CDR3 size: 13 residues. V lost 3 bases to trimming and J lost 6 bases; unmatched junction nucleotides: 2. The CDR3 here is CASSMGQGDGYTF. The CDR3 coding sequence is TGTGCCAGTAGTATGGGACAGGGAGATGGCTACACCTTC.

The sample holds a few counts of this clone. The V and J genes are TRBV28 and TRBJ1-1; a possible D gene is TRBD1 (5 bases). The germline V gene has CDR1 MDHEN and CDR2 SYDVKM. This CDR3 region has 15 residues. Trimming stripped 7 bases from V and 0 bases from J, with 15 bases between. The CDR3: CASTLPGLMNTEAFF. In DNA form, the CDR3 reads TGTGCCAGCACCCTGCCGGGACTTATGAACACTGAAGCTTTCTTT.

The chain uses TRBV28 and TRBJ2-5; D perhaps matches TRBD1 (6 bases). There are 13 residues in the CDR3. CDR1 and CDR2 (germline): MDHEN, SYDVKM. Trimming cost V 5 bases and J 1 base, with 8 bases left between them. The CDR3 loop is CASSLRGQETQYF. CDR3 coding DNA: TGTGCCAGCAGTCTCAGGGGCCAAGAGACCCAGTACTTC.

The chain uses TRBV7-6 and TRBJ1-6; 8 bases agree with TRBD1. Losses at the gene ends were 5 bases for V and 10 bases for J; bases not matched to a gene: 16. Germline V gives CDR1 SGHVS, CDR2 FNYEAQ. The CDR3 consists of 17 residues. The CDR3: CASSDLPGTGGGSPLHF. In nucleotides, the CDR3 is TGTGCCAGCAGCGACCTCCCCGGGACAGGAGGAGGATCACCCCTCCACTTT.

J is TRBJ2-7 and V is TRBV27; tentatively, D is TRBD2 (7 bases). The germline CDR1 and CDR2 sequences are MNHEY and SMNVEV (reference sequence). Deletions cut 7 bases from V and 2 bases from J, with 21 bases between. The CDR3 is 16 amino acids. The CDR3 protein is CASTWGGGTPTYEQYF. Written as DNA, the CDR3 is TGTGCCAGCACCTGGGGGGGCGGCACCCCCACCTACGAGCAGTACTTC.

The V call is TRBV5-4, the J call TRBJ1-1; D not certain. CDR3 length: 13 amino acids. Germline V lookup: CDR1 SGHNT, CDR2 YYREEE (reference sequence). Trimming took off 4 bases at V and 6 bases at J, with 13 bases between the two ends. Written as DNA, the CDR3 is TGTGCCAGCAGCCCCGACCTGGGCGCTGAAGCTTTCTTT. Protein product: CASSPDLGAEAFF.

The V call is TRBV10-1, the J call TRBJ2-1, with TRBD1 as a possible D gene (5 bases). CDR3 length: 13 residues. Germline CDR1 and CDR2: WNHNN and SYGVQD (reference sequence). Between the trimmed V and J ends, which lost 2 bases and 5 bases, there was a span of 7 bases. In DNA form, the CDR3 reads TGCGCCAGCAGTGAGGGGGCCGACAATGAGCAGTTCTTC. It yields the protein CASSEGADNEQFF.

V gene TRBV5-4 combines with J gene TRBJ2-2; 7 bases map to TRBD2. The CDR3 runs 15 residues. Trimming cost V 3 bases and J 4 bases; bases outside gene matches: 6. Looked up from germline, CDR1 is SGHNT and CDR2 is YYREEE (reference sequence). CDR3 coding DNA: TGTGCCAGCAGCTCCTCCAGCGGGGCCACCGGGGAGCTGTTTTTT. Translation: CASSSSSGATGELFF.

Written as DNA, the CDR3 is TGTGCCAGCAGCTTCCTATCGATGGACAGGGATGTAGAGACCCAGTACTTC. Protein sequence: CASSFLSMDRDVETQYF. The genes are TRBV11-2 and TRBJ2-5; 8 bases match TRBD1. CDR1 and CDR2 (germline): SGHAT, FQNNGV. The CDR3 contains 17 residues. J lost 4 bases, V lost 3 bases, and 13 bases had no gene match.

The V gene is TRBV7-8, the J gene TRBJ1-2, with D perhaps TRBD1 (6 bases). V lost 5 bases to trimming and J lost 8 bases, with 18 bases between them. The length of the CDR3 is 14 residues. The germline V gene encodes CDR1 SGHVS and CDR2 FQNEAQ. Here the CDR3 DNA reads TGTGCCAGCAGCGGAGCGGTGTGGGGGGGCGGCTACACCTTC. Translated: CASSGAVWGGGYTF.

V gene TRBV28 combines with J gene TRBJ2-7, with TRBD1 as a possible D gene (5 bases). V lost 5 bases and J 5 bases, leaving 13 bases between the germline ends. Germline V gene data show CDR1 as MDHEN and CDR2 as SYDVKM. This CDR3 has 13 amino acids. The chain's CDR3 is CASSPRGRNEQYF. The CDR3 DNA sequence: TGTGCCAGCAGTCCAAGGGGCCGAAACGAGCAGTACTTC.

This clone was seen a few times. The chain links TRBV27 to TRBJ1-5; 9 bases map to TRBD1. V lost 7 bases to trimming and J lost 0 bases; unmatched junction nucleotides: 10. Germline V gene lookup returns CDR1 MNHEY and CDR2 SMNVEV (reference sequence). The CDR3 covers 17 residues. In DNA form, the CDR3 reads TGTGCCAGCACCCCCCACGGGACAGGGCTTAGCAATCAGCCCCAGCATTTT. Translated: CASTPHGTGLSNQPQHF.

This clone was recorded a few times. V and J are TRBV7-2 and TRBJ2-1, with D tentatively TRBD1 (6 bases). The V and J ends lost 4 bases and 6 bases respectively, with 16 bases between them. The CDR3 totals 15 residues. Germline-derived CDR1 and CDR2 are SGHTA and FQGNSA. As DNA, the CDR3 is TGTGCCAGCAGCTCTTCAGGGGTTCCCCTCAATGAGCAGTTCTTC. It specifies CASSSSGVPLNEQFF.

The genes are TRBV21-1 and TRBJ1-6; the tabulated D call, TRBD1, remains unverified against the DNA. TRBV21-1 is listed as a pseudogene. The CDR3 totals 14 residues. CDR3 loop: CASSKEPGDSPLHF. The DNA for the CDR3 is TGTGCCAGCAGCAAGGAGCCAGGGGATTCACCCCTCCACTTT.

The chain has TRBV3-1 (or the pseudogene TRBV3-2) and TRBJ1-1, with D hard to call. This CDR3 has 14 residues. Trimming cost V 4 bases and J 4 bases, with 13 bases left between them. CDR1 is LGHDT, CDR2 YNNKEL, per germline (reference sequence). The CDR3: CASSLTGSGTEAFF. The DNA for the CDR3 is TGTGCCAGCAGCCTAACTGGAAGCGGCACTGAAGCTTTCTTT.

The chain links TRBV15 to TRBJ2-7; 11 bases are a match to TRBD2. Looked up from germline, CDR1 is LNHNV and CDR2 is YYDKDF (reference sequence). This CDR3 region has 16 residues. V lost 3 bases and J lost 0; bases outside the gene matches: 4. CDR3 region: CATSRAGLAGSYEQYF. DNA of the CDR3: TGTGCCACCAGCAGGGCCGGACTAGCGGGCTCCTACGAGCAGTACTTC.

This sequence joins TRBV27 and TRBJ2-2; possibly TRBD2 for D (6 bases). Trimming pared 4 bases from V and 6 bases from J, leaving 6 bases between. CDR1 and CDR2 from the germline V gene are MNHEY and SMNVEV (reference sequence). The CDR3 is made up of 12 amino acids. CDR3: CASSWGAGELFF. CDR3 sequence (DNA): TGTGCCAGCAGTTGGGGGGCCGGGGAGCTGTTTTTT.